A single sample gave rise to the 8 T cell receptor beta chains below, sequenced in a study of T cells in Graves' hyperthyroidism and ophthalmopathy. Researchers amplified the TCR beta CDR3 regions from RNA transcripts. Carried out on the TCR CDR3, a first-round RT-PCR used the HTBI primer set. TCRdb reprocessed the multiplex PCR reads with MiXCR, giving one entry per CDR3 protein. The sample has about 760,000 distinct CDR3 sequences; approximately 40% are singletons. Specimen: blood. The receptors stem from a woman between 40 and 55 years old with Graves' hyperthyroidism.

V gene TRBV28 combines with J gene TRBJ2-2, with D uncertain. The V gene's germline CDR1 is MDHEN and CDR2 SYDVKM. The CDR3 has 17 amino acids. V lost 6 bases to trimming and J lost 2 bases, with 19 bases between them. The CDR3 bases are TGTGCCAGCAGCCCGGGCCCGTGGCTAGACAACACCGGGGAGCTGTTTTTT. Translation: CASSPGPWLDNTGELFF.

This clonotype has just a few counts. The gene calls are TRBV7-2 and TRBJ1-2; D possibly corresponds to TRBD1 (6 bases). Deletions cut 5 bases from V and 8 bases from J, with 18 bases between. CDR1 and CDR2 from the germline V gene are SGHTA and FQGNSA. The CDR3 is 14 amino acids. DNA of the CDR3: TGTGCCAGCAGCCAAGAACCGGGGGCTCGGGGCTACACCTTC. Translation: CASSQEPGARGYTF.

The chain uses TRBV7-4 and TRBJ1-2, with 11 bases that match TRBD1. Germline V CDR1 and CDR2: SGHVT, SQSDAQ. V was clipped by 5 bases and J by 4 bases; unmatched bases: 9. The CDR3 is made up of 16 amino acids. Written as DNA, the CDR3 is TGTGCCAGCAGCCCAGGACAGGGGGCCCGTCCCTATGGCTACACCTTC. Translation: CASSPGQGARPYGYTF.

The J gene is TRBJ1-4, the V gene TRBV5-1; the D is unclear. CDR1 SGHRS and CDR2 YFSETQ come from the germline V gene. The CDR3 runs to 15 residues. Trimming cost V 1 base and J 5 bases, with 12 bases left between them. The CDR3: CASSLRGSLNEKLFF. The CDR3 region has the DNA TGCGCCAGCAGCTTGCGAGGAAGCCTGAATGAAAAACTGTTTTTT.

This clonotype was observed a few times. The chain has TRBV4-3 and TRBJ2-5; TRBD2 matches 11 bases. The CDR3 has 19 amino acids. Per germline, CDR1 LGHNA and CDR2 YSLEER. Trimming at V came to 1 base and at J to 5 bases, leaving 15 bases not matched to a gene. DNA of the CDR3: TGCGCCAGCAGCCAAGGCCCGACTAGCGGGGCGACTACACGGGAGACCCAGTACTTC. This gives the protein CASSQGPTSGATTRETQYF.

This clonotype was seen many times. The chain is built from TRBV10-3 and TRBJ2-7; a weak D match, TRBD1 (5 bases). The V and J ends lost 6 bases and 2 bases respectively, with 8 bases between them. This CDR3 comprises 12 residues. Germline CDR1 and CDR2: ENHRY and SYGVKD. The CDR3 region has the DNA TGTGCCATCAGCCAGGGAACCTACGAGCAGTACTTC. Amino acid sequence: CAISQGTYEQYF.

Remarks on this clonotype: A single base separates this from a much larger clone, so it may be a read error. The CDR3 sequence is CSIATTGGGDQPQHF. CDR3 bases: TGCAGCATCGCGACCACAGGGGGCGGGGATCAGCCCCAGCATTTT. The J gene is TRBJ1-5, the V gene TRBV29-1, with 9 bases fitting TRBD1. The CDR3 is 15 amino acids. The ends lost 8 bases at V and 5 bases at J; junction bases unmatched: 13. The germline CDR1 and CDR2 sequences are SQVTM and ANQGSEA.

The chain is built from TRBV7-2 and TRBJ2-2; TRBD2 aligns across 10 bases. This CDR3 has 17 amino acids. The trim removed 5 bases at V and 6 bases at J, leaving 12 bases unmatched. Germline CDR1 reads SGHTA; CDR2 reads FQGNSA. This CDR3 is CASSTKLAGRVAGELFF. The DNA of the CDR3 is TGTGCCAGCAGCACAAAACTAGCGGGACGAGTGGCCGGGGAGCTGTTTTTT.